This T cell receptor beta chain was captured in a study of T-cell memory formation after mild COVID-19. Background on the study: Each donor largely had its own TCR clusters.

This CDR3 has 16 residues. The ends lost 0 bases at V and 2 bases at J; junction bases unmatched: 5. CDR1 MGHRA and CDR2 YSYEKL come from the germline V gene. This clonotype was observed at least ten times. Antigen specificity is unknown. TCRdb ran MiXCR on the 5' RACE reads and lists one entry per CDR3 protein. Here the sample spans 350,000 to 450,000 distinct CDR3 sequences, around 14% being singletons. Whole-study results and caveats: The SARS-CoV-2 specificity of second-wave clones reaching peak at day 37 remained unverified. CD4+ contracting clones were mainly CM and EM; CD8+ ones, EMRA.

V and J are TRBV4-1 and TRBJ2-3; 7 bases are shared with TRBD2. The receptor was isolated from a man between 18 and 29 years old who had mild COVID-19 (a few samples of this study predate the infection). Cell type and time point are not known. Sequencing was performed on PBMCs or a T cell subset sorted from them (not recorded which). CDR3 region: CASSQETSPNTDTQYF. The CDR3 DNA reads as TGCGCCAGCAGCCAAGAGACTAGCCCTAACACAGATACGCAGTATTTT.